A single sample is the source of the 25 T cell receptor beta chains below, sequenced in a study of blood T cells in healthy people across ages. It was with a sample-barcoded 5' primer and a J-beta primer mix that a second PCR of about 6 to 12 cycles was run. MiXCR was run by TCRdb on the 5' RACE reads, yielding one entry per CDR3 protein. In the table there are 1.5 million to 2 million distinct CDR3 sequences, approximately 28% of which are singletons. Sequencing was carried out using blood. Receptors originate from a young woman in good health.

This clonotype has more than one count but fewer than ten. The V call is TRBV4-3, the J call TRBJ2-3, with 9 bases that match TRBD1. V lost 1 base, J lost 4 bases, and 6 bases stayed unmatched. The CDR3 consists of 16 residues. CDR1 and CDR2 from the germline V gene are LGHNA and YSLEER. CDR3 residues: CASSQAGGQGADTQYF. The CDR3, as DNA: TGCGCCAGCAGCCAAGCGGGGGGACAGGGAGCAGATACGCAGTATTTT.

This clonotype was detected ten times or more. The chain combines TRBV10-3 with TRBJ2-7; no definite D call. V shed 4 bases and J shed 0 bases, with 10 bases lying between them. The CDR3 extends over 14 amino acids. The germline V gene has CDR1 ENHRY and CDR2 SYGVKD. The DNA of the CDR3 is TGTGCCATCAGTGTTACGACGGGCTCCTACGAGCAGTACTTC. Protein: CAISVTTGSYEQYF.

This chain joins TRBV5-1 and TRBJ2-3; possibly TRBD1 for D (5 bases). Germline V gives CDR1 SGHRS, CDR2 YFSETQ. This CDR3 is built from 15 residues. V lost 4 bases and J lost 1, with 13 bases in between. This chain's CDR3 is CASSATVLRTDTQYF. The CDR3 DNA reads TGCGCCAGCAGCGCGACAGTGCTTCGCACAGATACGCAGTATTTT.

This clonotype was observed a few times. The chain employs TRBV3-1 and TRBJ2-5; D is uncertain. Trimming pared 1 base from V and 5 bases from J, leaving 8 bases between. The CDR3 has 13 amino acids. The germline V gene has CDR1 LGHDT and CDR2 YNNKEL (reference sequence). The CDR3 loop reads CASSQVRFETQYF. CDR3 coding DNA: TGTGCCAGCAGCCAAGTCCGATTTGAGACCCAGTACTTC.

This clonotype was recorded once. For the CDR3, the DNA is TGTGCCAGCAGTTTAGCTCTTCAGGGGAGAGCTGAAGCTTTCTTT. Translated: CASSLALQGRAEAFF. This chain links TRBV12-3 or TRBV12-4 with TRBJ1-1, with TRBD1 as a possible D gene (6 bases). Trimming removed 0 bases at V and 6 bases at J, with 14 bases between. This CDR3 is built from 15 residues.

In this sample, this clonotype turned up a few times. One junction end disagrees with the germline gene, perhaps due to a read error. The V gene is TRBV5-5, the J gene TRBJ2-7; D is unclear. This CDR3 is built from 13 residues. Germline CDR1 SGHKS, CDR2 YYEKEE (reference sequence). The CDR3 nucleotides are TGTGCCGGCAGCCCAGGTCCATCCTACGAGCAGTACTTC. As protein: CAGSPGPSYEQYF.

CDR3 residues: CASSLAVGVDNEQFF. The CDR3 DNA reads as TGCGCCAGCAGCTTGGCCGTGGGGGTCGACAATGAGCAGTTCTTC. The rearrangement joins TRBV5-1 to TRBJ2-1, with D perhaps TRBD1 or TRBD2 (5 bases each). Germline CDR1 is SGHRS and CDR2 is YFSETQ. This CDR3 region has 15 residues. V was clipped by 0 bases and J by 5 bases, with 12 bases between them.

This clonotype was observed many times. The DNA for the CDR3 is TGTGCCAGCAGCTTACTTTGGGGGACTGAAGCTTTCTTT. Translating it yields CASSLLWGTEAFF. J is TRBJ1-1 and V is TRBV7-3; tentative D call: TRBD1 (5 bases). CDR3 size: 13 residues. V lost 2 bases, J lost 5 bases, and 9 bases lay in between. Germline V CDR1 and CDR2: SGHTA, FQGTGA.

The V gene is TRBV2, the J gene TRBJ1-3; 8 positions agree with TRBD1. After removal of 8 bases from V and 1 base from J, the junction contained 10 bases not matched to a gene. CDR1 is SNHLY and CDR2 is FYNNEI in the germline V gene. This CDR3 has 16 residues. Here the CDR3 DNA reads TGTGCCAGCCGATGGGCAGGGGGCGCATCTGGAAACACCATATATTTT. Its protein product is CASRWAGGASGNTIYF.

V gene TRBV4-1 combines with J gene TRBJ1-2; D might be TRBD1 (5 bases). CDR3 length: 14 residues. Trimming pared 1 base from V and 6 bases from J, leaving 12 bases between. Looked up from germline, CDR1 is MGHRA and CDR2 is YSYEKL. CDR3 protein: CASSQVPRDHGYTF. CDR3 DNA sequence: TGCGCCAGCAGCCAAGTCCCCAGGGACCATGGCTACACCTTC.

The CDR3 loop reads CAALGQYYGYTF. The CDR3 DNA follows: TGTGCCGCCTTGGGACAGTACTATGGCTACACCTTC. The chain joins TRBV28 to TRBJ1-2, with 7 bases aligning to TRBD1. CDR3 length equals 12 residues. In germline, CDR1 is MDHEN, CDR2 SYDVKM. The junction had 6 bases not matched to a gene; V was cut back by 11 bases and J by 3 bases.

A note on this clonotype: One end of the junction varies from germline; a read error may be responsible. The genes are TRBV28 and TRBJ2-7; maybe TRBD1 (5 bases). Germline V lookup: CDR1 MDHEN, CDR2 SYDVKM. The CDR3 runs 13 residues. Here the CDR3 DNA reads TGTCCCAGCAGTTTAAGGGGTCTCTACGAGCAGTACTTC. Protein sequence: CPSSLRGLYEQYF. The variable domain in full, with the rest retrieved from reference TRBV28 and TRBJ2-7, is DVKVTQSSRYLVKRTGEKVFLECVQDMDHENMFWYRQDPGLGLRLIYFSYDVKMKEKGDIPEGYSVSREKKERFSLILESASTNQTSMYLCPSSLRGLYEQYFGPGTRLTVT.

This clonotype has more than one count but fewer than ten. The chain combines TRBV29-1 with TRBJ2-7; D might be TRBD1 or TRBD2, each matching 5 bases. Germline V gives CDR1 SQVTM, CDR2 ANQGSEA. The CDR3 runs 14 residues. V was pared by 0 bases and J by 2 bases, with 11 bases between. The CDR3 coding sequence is TGCAGCGTTGAAGATGAGGGGTCCGCCTACGAGCAGTACTTC. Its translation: CSVEDEGSAYEQYF.

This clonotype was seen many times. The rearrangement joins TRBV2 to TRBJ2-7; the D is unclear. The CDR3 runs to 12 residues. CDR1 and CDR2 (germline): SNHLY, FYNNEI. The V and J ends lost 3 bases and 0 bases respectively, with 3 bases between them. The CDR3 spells CASSESSYEQYF. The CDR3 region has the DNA TGTGCCAGCAGTGAGAGCTCCTACGAGCAGTACTTC.

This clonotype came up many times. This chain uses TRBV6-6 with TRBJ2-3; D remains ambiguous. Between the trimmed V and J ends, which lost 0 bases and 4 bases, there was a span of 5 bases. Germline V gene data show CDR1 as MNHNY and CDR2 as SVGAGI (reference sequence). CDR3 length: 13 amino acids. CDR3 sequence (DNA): TGTGCCAGCAGTTACTCTATGCCAGATACGCAGTATTTT. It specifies CASSYSMPDTQYF.

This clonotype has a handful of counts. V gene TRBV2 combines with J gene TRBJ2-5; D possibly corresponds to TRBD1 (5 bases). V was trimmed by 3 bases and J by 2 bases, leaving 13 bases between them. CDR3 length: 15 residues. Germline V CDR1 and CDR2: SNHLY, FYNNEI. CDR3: CASSDKSGQQETQYF. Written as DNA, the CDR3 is TGTGCCAGCAGTGATAAGAGTGGACAACAAGAGACCCAGTACTTC.

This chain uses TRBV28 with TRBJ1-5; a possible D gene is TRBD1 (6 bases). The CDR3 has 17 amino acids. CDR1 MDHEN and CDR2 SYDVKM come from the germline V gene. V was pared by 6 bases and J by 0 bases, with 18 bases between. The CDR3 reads CASSSEGKGGSNQPQHF. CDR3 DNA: TGTGCCAGCAGCTCCGAAGGCAAGGGGGGTAGCAATCAGCCCCAGCATTTT.

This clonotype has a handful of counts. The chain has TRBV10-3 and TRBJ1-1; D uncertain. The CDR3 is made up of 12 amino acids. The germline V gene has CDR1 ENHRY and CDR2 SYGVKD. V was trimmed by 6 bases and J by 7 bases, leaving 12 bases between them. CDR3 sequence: CAIRAVDGEAFF. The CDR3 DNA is TGTGCCATCAGGGCCGTGGACGGTGAAGCTTTCTTT.

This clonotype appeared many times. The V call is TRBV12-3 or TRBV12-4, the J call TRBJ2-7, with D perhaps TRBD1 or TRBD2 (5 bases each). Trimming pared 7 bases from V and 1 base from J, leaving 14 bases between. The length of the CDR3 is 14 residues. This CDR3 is CASTDGTNSYEQYF. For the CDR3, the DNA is TGTGCCAGCACCGACGGGACGAATTCCTACGAGCAGTACTTC.

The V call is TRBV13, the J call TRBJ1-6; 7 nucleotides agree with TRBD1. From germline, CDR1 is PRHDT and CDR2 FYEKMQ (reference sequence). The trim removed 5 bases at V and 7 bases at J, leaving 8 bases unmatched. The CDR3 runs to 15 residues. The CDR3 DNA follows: TGTGCCAGCAGCCAGTACAGGGGCCGAAATTCACCCCTCCACTTT. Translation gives CASSQYRGRNSPLHF.

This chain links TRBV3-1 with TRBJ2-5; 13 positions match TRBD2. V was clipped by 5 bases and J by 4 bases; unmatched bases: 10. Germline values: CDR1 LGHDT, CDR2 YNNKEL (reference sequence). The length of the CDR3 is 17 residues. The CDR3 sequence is CASSTRTSGGRSETQYF. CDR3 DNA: TGTGCCAGCAGCACCCGGACTAGCGGGGGTCGGTCAGAGACCCAGTACTTC.

The CDR3, as DNA: TGCAGCCCCTCAGGGGAGGGGAGGACTGGGGCCAACGTCCTGACTTTC. Protein: CSPSGEGRTGANVLTF. This rearrangement joins TRBV29-1 to TRBJ2-6; D might be TRBD2 (7 bases). Trimming stripped 8 bases from V and 2 bases from J, with 19 bases between. This CDR3 comprises 16 residues. The germline V gene has CDR1 SQVTM and CDR2 ANQGSEA.

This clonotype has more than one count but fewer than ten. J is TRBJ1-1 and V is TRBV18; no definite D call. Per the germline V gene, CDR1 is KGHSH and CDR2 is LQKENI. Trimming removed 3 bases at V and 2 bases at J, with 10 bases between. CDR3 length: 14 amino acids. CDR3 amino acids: CASSPAAANTEAFF. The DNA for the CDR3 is TGTGCCAGCTCACCTGCGGCAGCAAACACTGAAGCTTTCTTT.

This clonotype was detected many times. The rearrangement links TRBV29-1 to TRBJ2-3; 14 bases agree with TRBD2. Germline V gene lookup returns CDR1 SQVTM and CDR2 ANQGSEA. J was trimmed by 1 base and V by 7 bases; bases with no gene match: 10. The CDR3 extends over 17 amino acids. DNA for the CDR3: TGCAGCGGTAACCCTCCGGGACTAGCGGGGGGCACAGATACGCAGTATTTT. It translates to CSGNPPGLAGGTDTQYF.

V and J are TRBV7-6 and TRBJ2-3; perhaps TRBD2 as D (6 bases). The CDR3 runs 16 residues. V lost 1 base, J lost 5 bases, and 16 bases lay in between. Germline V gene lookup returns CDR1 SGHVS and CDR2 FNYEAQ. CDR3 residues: CASSLVRAGMGDTQYF. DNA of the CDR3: TGTGCCAGCAGCTTAGTAAGGGCGGGGATGGGAGATACGCAGTATTTT.